The clone carrying this TCR beta chain occurred a few times. Its antigen is undetermined. These data come from a study of shared clonotypes between healthy human individuals. Whole-study context: Each donor had three CD4 naive, three CD4 memory, two CD8 naive and one CD8 memory plate. Study findings and constraints: Several donors had 5% to 6.5% of their naive CD4 clonotypes in common. Sorted-subset sequencing was shown by rarefaction to be incomplete despite large depth.

This CDR3 is built from 13 residues. Germline V CDR1 and CDR2: MNHNY, SVGAGI (reference sequence). Trimming stripped 2 bases from V and 2 bases from J, with 6 bases between. Clones were sequenced by immunoSEQ multiplex PCR, and TCRdb holds only the in-frame ones, with some missing. The sample gives under 2,000,000 clones, over 85% of which show up once; 0.9% to 1.5% is in the top ten. In the naive CD8 group, cells lacked CD45RO and were positively selected for CCR7, so terminally differentiated effector memory CD45RA+ cells were left out. What was sequenced was naive CD8+ T cells sorted from blood. This TCR came from a man aged 18 to 29 in good health. The chain has TRBV6-6 and TRBJ2-5, with D possibly TRBD1 on 6 matching bases. The CDR3: CASSYQGQETQYF. The CDR3 DNA sequence: TGTGCCAGCAGTTACCAGGGGCAAGAGACCCAGTACTTC.